This T cell receptor beta chain was obtained from a study of blood T cell repertoires in COVID-19. Only in-frame clones appear in the TCRdb table, and some are missing; sequencing was by immunoSEQ multiplex PCR. The table lists about 260,000 clones, over 75% of them singletons, with roughly a tenth in the top ten. A remark on this clone: The same CDR3 can be traced to other DNA sequences in this sample.

The V and J ends lost 5 bases and 1 base respectively, with 9 bases between them. The germline CDR1 and CDR2 sequences are GTSNPN and SVGIG (reference sequence). The CDR3 length is 12 residues. It was during active infection that Seattle patients were enrolled and then longitudinally followed. The sample consisted of peripheral blood. The TCR was taken from a woman aged 70-85 years with COVID-19, enrolled during active disease. The rearrangement uses TRBV30 and TRBJ2-7; D is unclear. CDR3 sequence (DNA): TGTGCCTGGTCACCAGGATCCTACGAGCAGTACTTC. Amino acid sequence: CAWSPGSYEQYF.